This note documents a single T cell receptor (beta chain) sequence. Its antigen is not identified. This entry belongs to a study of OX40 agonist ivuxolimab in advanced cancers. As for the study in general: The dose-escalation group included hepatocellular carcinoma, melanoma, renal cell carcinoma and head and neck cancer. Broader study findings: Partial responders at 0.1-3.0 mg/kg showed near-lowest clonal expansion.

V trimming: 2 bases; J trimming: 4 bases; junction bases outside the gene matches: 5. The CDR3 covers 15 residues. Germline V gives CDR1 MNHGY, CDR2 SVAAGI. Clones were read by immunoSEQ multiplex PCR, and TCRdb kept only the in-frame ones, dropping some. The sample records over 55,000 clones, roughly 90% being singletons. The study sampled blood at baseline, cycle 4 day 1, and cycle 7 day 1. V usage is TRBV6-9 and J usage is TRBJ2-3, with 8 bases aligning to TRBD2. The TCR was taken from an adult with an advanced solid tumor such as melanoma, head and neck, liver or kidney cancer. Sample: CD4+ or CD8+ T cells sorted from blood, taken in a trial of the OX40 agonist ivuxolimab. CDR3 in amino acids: CASSYQAGVPDTQYF. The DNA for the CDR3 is TGTGCCAGCAGTTATCAAGCGGGGGTCCCAGATACGCAGTATTTT.